These 9 T cell receptor beta chains came from one sample sequenced in a study of cytomegalovirus exposure and HLA in healthy donors. PCR was performed using 60 Vbeta and 13 Jbeta primers. The protocol was immunoSEQ multiplex PCR, while the TCRdb copy is restricted to in-frame clones and leaves out a portion. This table has 88,000 or so clones, around 62% appearing once. The sequenced material came from PBMCs. These receptors came from a male donor in good health and CMV-seropositive.

The chain uses TRBV5-4 and TRBJ1-2; a weak D match, TRBD1 (6 bases). V dropped 4 bases and J dropped 4 bases, with 11 bases sitting between them. The length of the CDR3 is 13 residues. The germline V gene has CDR1 SGHNT and CDR2 YYREEE (reference sequence). CDR3 nucleotide sequence: TGTGCCAGCAGCACCGGGGGGGCCTATGGCTACACCTTC. Its translation: CASSTGGAYGYTF.

This clone appeared once. The rearrangement links TRBV5-1 to TRBJ2-6; 11 nucleotides line up with TRBD1. V was pared by 1 base and J by 0 bases, with 9 bases of the junction left unmatched. The germline CDR1 and CDR2 sequences are SGHRS and YFSETQ. The CDR3 length is 20 residues. The CDR3 reads CASSLPHFGTGGSGANVLTF. The CDR3 DNA sequence: TGCGCCAGCAGCTTGCCCCATTTCGGGACAGGGGGCTCTGGGGCCAACGTCCTGACTTTC. Combining the CDR3 with reference TRBV5-1 and TRBJ2-6 gives the whole variable domain KAGVTQTPRYLIKTRGQQVTLSCSPISGHRSVSWYQQTPGQGLQFLFEYFSETQRNKGNFPGRFSGRQFSNSRSEMNVSTLELGDSALYLCASSLPHFGTGGSGANVLTFGAGSRLTVL.

In this sample, this clone turned up once. The chain has TRBV19 and TRBJ2-7; D perhaps matches TRBD2 (6 bases). CDR1 is LNHDA and CDR2 is SQIVND in the germline V gene (reference sequence). Trimming shortened V by 3 bases and J by 4 bases, and 13 bases separated the two germline ends. The CDR3 has 14 residues. CDR3 sequence: CASSIGGVFYEQYF. The CDR3 DNA reads as TGTGCCAGTAGTATCGGGGGTGTTTTTTACGAGCAGTACTTC.

The V and J genes are TRBV7-2 and TRBJ1-5; 9 nucleotides line up with TRBD1. CDR1 is SGHTA and CDR2 is FQGNSA in the germline V gene. V shed 5 bases and J 0 bases; nucleotides not matched to a gene: 5. This CDR3 is built from 16 residues. CDR3 amino acids: CASSPGTGLSNQPQHF. The DNA for the CDR3 is TGTGCCAGCAGCCCCGGGACAGGGCTTAGCAATCAGCCCCAGCATTTT.

This chain uses TRBV10-2 with TRBJ1-5; 7 bases fit TRBD1. The V and J ends lost 4 bases and 7 bases, in that order; junction bases with no gene match: 7. CDR3 length equals 14 residues. CDR1 is WSHSY, CDR2 SAAADI, per germline. The CDR3 DNA reads TGCGCCAGCAGTGCGGTAAGGGGGCGACAGCCCCAGCATTTT. Protein: CASSAVRGRQPQHF.

The genes are TRBV28 and TRBJ2-1; TRBD2 aligns across 12 bases. Germline CDR1 MDHEN, CDR2 SYDVKM. V dropped 5 bases and J dropped 6; count of bases not matched to a gene: 5. The CDR3 has 15 residues. The CDR3 bases are TGTGCCAGCAGTGCCCTAGCGGGAGGGACCAATGAGCAGTTCTTC. This codes for CASSALAGGTNEQFF. The full variable domain, completed using reference TRBV28 and TRBJ2-1, is DVKVTQSSRYLVKRTGEKVFLECVQDMDHENMFWYRQDPGLGLRLIYFSYDVKMKEKGDIPEGYSVSREKKERFSLILESASTNQTSMYLCASSALAGGTNEQFFGPGTRLTVL.

The genes are TRBV7-9 and TRBJ2-1, with 9 nucleotides matching TRBD1. The trim removed 7 bases at V and 7 bases at J, leaving 8 bases unmatched. The CDR3 covers 14 residues. Germline-derived CDR1 and CDR2 are SEHNR and FQNEAQ (reference sequence). The CDR3 nucleotides read TGTGCCAGCACCGGGACAGGGTTGGGGAATGAGCAGTTCTTC. This encodes CASTGTGLGNEQFF.

This clone was found a few times. As DNA, the CDR3 is TGTGCCTGGAGTGTAGACGGACTGCGGACTGAAGCTTTCTTT. Its translation is CAWSVDGLRTEAFF. This rearrangement joins TRBV30 to TRBJ1-1; unclear D gene. Trimming removed 0 bases at V and 5 bases at J, with 13 bases between. CDR3 size: 14 residues. The germline gives CDR1 GTSNPN, CDR2 SVGIG (reference sequence).

Only one count was recorded for this clone. The chain combines TRBV5-1 with TRBJ2-7; perhaps TRBD1 as D (6 bases). Between the trimmed V and J ends, which lost 2 bases and 2 bases, there was a span of 14 bases. The V gene's germline CDR1 is SGHRS and CDR2 YFSETQ. The CDR3 has 15 amino acids. CDR3 nucleotides: TGCGCCAGCAGCTTACCTCAAACAGGGACCTACGAGCAGTACTTC. It is translated as CASSLPQTGTYEQYF.